The 26 T cell receptor beta chains presented below share a single source sample, sequenced in a study of control samples from healthy donors and cancer patients. Measured with immunoSEQ multiplex PCR; TCRdb has only the in-frame clones, and not every one. The sample includes around 90,000 clones, approximately 86% seen only once; the top ten take 21%. Source material: blood. The receptors originated from a man between 25 and 39 years old in good health.

This clone was recorded only once. The rearrangement joins TRBV6-1 to TRBJ1-2; D is undetermined. From germline, CDR1 is MNHNS and CDR2 SASEGT. Trimming cost V 3 bases and J 1 base, with 6 bases left between them. CDR3 size: 13 residues. CDR3: CASSDGLNYGYTF. The CDR3 DNA sequence: TGTGCCAGCAGTGACGGGCTTAACTATGGCTACACCTTC.

CDR3 nucleotides: TGTGCCAGCAGCTTGTCGGACAGGGGACCGAACACTGAAGCTTTCTTT. As protein: CASSLSDRGPNTEAFF. The chain combines TRBV5-5 with TRBJ1-1, with 9 bases identical to TRBD1. V trimming: 1 base; J trimming: 1 base; junction bases outside the gene matches: 5. The CDR3 contains 16 residues. Per the germline V gene, CDR1 is SGHKS and CDR2 is YYEKEE (reference sequence).

The V and J genes are TRBV12-3 or TRBV12-4 and TRBJ1-1; D ambiguous. Deletions cut 6 bases from V and 0 bases from J, with 8 bases between. This CDR3 spans 13 amino acids. The CDR3 is CASSPQVNTEAFF. The CDR3 bases are TGTGCCAGCAGCCCTCAGGTGAACACTGAAGCTTTCTTT.

The count of this clone is one. The genes are TRBV6-5 and TRBJ1-5; 8 bases fit TRBD1. Germline CDR1 is MNHEY and CDR2 is SVGAGI. The length of the CDR3 is 15 residues. V lost 4 bases to trimming and J lost 0 bases; unmatched junction nucleotides: 2. CDR3 nucleotide sequence: TGTGCCAGCAGTTGGGGACAGGATAGCAATCAGCCCCAGCATTTT. This codes for CASSWGQDSNQPQHF.

The rearrangement joins TRBV21-1 to TRBJ1-6. TRBV21-1 is reported as a pseudogene. The CDR3 length is 18 residues. This chain's CDR3 is CASSKAQGGTDYNSPLHF. As DNA, the CDR3 is TGTGCCAGCAGCAAAGCGCAAGGAGGGACGGACTATAATTCACCCCTCCACTTT.

The chain uses TRBV9 and TRBJ2-3; D unresolved. CDR1 and CDR2 (germline): SGDLS, YYNGEE. With 3 bases removed from V and 3 bases from J, the gap between germline ends came to 8 bases. The CDR3 has 13 amino acids. The CDR3 nucleotides are TGTGCCAGCAGCGCCGCACAGACAGATACGCAGTATTTT. The encoded protein is CASSAAQTDTQYF.

This sequence joins TRBV5-4 and TRBJ1-2; D is unresolved. CDR1 is SGHNT, CDR2 YYREEE, per germline (reference sequence). The CDR3 is 14 amino acids. V was clipped by 3 bases and J by 1 base, with 10 bases between them. CDR3 region: CASSSRRDNYGYTF. The CDR3 DNA reads TGTGCCAGCAGCTCCCGTCGGGATAACTATGGCTACACCTTC. Complete variable domain (other parts from reference TRBV5-4 and TRBJ1-2): ETGVTQSPTHLIKTRGQQVTLRCSSQSGHNTVSWYQQALGQGPQFIFQYYREEENGRGNFPPRFSGLQFPNYSSELNVNALELDDSALYLCASSSRRDNYGYTFGSGTRLTVV.

This clone appeared once. The J gene is TRBJ2-5, the V gene TRBV3-1 (or the pseudogene TRBV3-2); no definite D call. The CDR3 length is 14 residues. V was pared by 4 bases and J by 4 bases, with 13 bases between. Per germline, CDR1 LGHDT and CDR2 YNNKEL (reference sequence). The chain's CDR3 is CASSPPLARETQYF. The CDR3 bases are TGTGCCAGCAGCCCCCCCCTGGCTCGAGAGACCCAGTACTTC.

J is TRBJ2-1 and V is TRBV3-1 (or the pseudogene TRBV3-2); D gene ambiguous. Trimming took 0 bases from V and 1 from J, leaving 4 bases between them. The CDR3 covers 14 residues. Per the germline V gene, CDR1 is LGHDT and CDR2 is YNNKEL (reference sequence). CDR3 nucleotides: TGTGCCAGCAGCCAAGATGAGTCCTACAATGAGCAGTTCTTC. Its translation is CASSQDESYNEQFF.

The chain couples TRBV19 to TRBJ2-1; the match to TRBD1 covers 8 bases. Trimming took 11 bases from V and 3 from J; bases not matched to a gene: 12. From germline, CDR1 is LNHDA and CDR2 SQIVND (reference sequence). This CDR3 has 15 residues. CDR3 sequence: CAGFPGTGFYNEQFF. CDR3 bases: TGTGCCGGCTTTCCCGGGACAGGATTCTACAATGAGCAGTTCTTC. The full variable domain, its missing parts supplied by reference TRBV19 and TRBJ2-1, is DGGITQSPKYLFRKEGQNVTLSCEQNLNHDAMYWYRQDPGQGLRLIYYSQIVNDFQKGDIAEGYSVSREKKESFPLTVTSAQKNPTAFYLCAGFPGTGFYNEQFFGPGTRLTVL.

The chain couples TRBV5-6 to TRBJ1-1; no firm D call. CDR1 and CDR2 from the germline V gene are SGHDT and YYEEEE. Trimming took off 0 bases at V and 12 bases at J, with 15 bases between the two ends. The CDR3 is 13 residues long. In nucleotides, the CDR3 is TGTGCCAGCAGCTTGGGGCTTGTCCAGTCGCCTTTCTTT. Its protein product is CASSLGLVQSPFF.

This clone showed up just a few times. V gene TRBV2 combines with J gene TRBJ2-7; a weak D match, TRBD2 (5 bases). Per the germline V gene, CDR1 is SNHLY and CDR2 is FYNNEI. This CDR3 spans 14 amino acids. V lost 0 bases, J lost 7 bases, and 13 bases lay in between. The DNA of the CDR3 is TGTGCCAGCAGTGAAGCGGAGAGGAGGCGGGAGCAGTACTTC. It encodes CASSEAERRREQYF.

V and J are TRBV2 and TRBJ2-7, with 13 bases matching TRBD2. CDR3 size: 15 residues. The germline gives CDR1 SNHLY, CDR2 FYNNEI. The V gene end was trimmed by 5 bases and the J gene end by 1 base; junction bases not matched to a gene: 2. This chain's CDR3 is CASSILAGGSYEQYF. The CDR3 bases are TGTGCCAGCAGTATACTAGCGGGGGGGTCCTACGAGCAGTACTTC.

This clone was recorded only once. The rearrangement links TRBV5-1 to TRBJ2-3, with 12 bases matching TRBD2. Per the germline V gene, CDR1 is SGHRS and CDR2 is YFSETQ. J was trimmed by 8 bases and V by 0 bases; bases with no gene match: 7. This CDR3 contains 16 residues. In nucleotides, the CDR3 is TGCGCCAGCAGCTTGGCCTCTAGCGGGGGGGAGGTTACGCAGTATTTT. As protein: CASSLASSGGEVTQYF.

This clone was seen only a few times. The chain links TRBV24-1 to TRBJ2-7; D is perhaps TRBD2 (5 bases). Germline assignment: CDR1 KGHDR and CDR2 SFDVKD. The CDR3 spans 14 residues. Trimming took off 9 bases at V and 4 bases at J, with 18 bases between the two ends. CDR3 in amino acids: CATGTSTGKYEQYV. The CDR3 nucleotides are TGTGCCACCGGTACATCGACGGGGAAGTACGAGCAGTACGTC.

V gene TRBV3-1 (or the pseudogene TRBV3-2) combines with J gene TRBJ2-7; the D gene is possibly TRBD1 (6 bases). Per germline, CDR1 LGHDT and CDR2 YNNKEL (reference sequence). V was clipped by 1 base and J by 11 bases, with 15 bases between them. This CDR3 region has 13 residues. The CDR3 DNA reads as TGTGCCAGCAGCCAAGGCGGCGAGGGGGAAAAGTACGTC. It codes for CASSQGGEGEKYV.

V usage is TRBV7-8 and J usage is TRBJ2-5, with D maybe TRBD2 (6 bases). The V gene's germline CDR1 is SGHVS and CDR2 FQNEAQ. Trimming stripped 2 bases from V and 0 bases from J, with 13 bases between. The CDR3 extends over 16 amino acids. The DNA of the CDR3 is TGTGCCAGCAGCTTATTAGGCGGGGCCAACCAAGAGACCCAGTACTTC. Its translation is CASSLLGGANQETQYF.

The chain couples TRBV5-1 to TRBJ1-6; no firm D call. This CDR3 is 14 amino acids long. The V end was cut by 1 base, the J end by 7 bases, with 9 bases between. Germline CDR1 reads SGHRS; CDR2 reads YFSETQ. The CDR3 sequence is CASSLWAENSPLHF. CDR3 nucleotide sequence: TGCGCCAGCAGCTTGTGGGCGGAAAATTCACCCCTCCACTTT.

This sequence joins TRBV30 and TRBJ1-1; no clear D. Germline V gene lookup returns CDR1 GTSNPN and CDR2 SVGIG (reference sequence). The CDR3 consists of 11 residues. V was trimmed by 0 bases and J by 13 bases, leaving 12 bases between them. CDR3 loop: CAWSVQHVRFF. CDR3 sequence (DNA): TGTGCCTGGAGTGTACAACATGTGCGTTTCTTT.

This chain links TRBV5-5 with TRBJ1-6; 7 bases line up with TRBD1. Losses at the gene ends were 7 bases for V and 6 bases for J; bases not matched to a gene: 7. Germline-derived CDR1 and CDR2 are SGHKS and YYEKEE (reference sequence). This CDR3 contains 14 residues. CDR3 sequence: CASGPRDSNSPLHF. In DNA form, the CDR3 reads TGTGCCAGCGGACCCCGGGACAGTAATTCACCCCTCCACTTT.

V is TRBV14 and J is TRBJ2-2; D not certain. This CDR3 has 13 residues. Germline V lookup: CDR1 SGHDN, CDR2 FVKESK. Trimming shortened V by 4 bases and J by 6 bases, and 9 bases separated the two germline ends. The CDR3 protein is CASSPRRSGELFF. The CDR3 nucleotides read TGTGCCAGCAGCCCGCGACGGTCCGGGGAGCTGTTTTTT.

This clone was counted once. The rearrangement links TRBV12-3 or TRBV12-4 to TRBJ1-1, with D tentatively TRBD1 (5 bases). This CDR3 spans 13 amino acids. V was cut by 4 bases and J by 6 bases, with 12 bases left in between. CDR3 coding DNA: TGTGCCAGCAGTTACAGGACCACAGCTGAAGCTTTCTTT. Translated, it gives CASSYRTTAEAFF.

This rearrangement joins TRBV2 to TRBJ2-7; TRBD2 might be the D (7 bases). Trimming stripped 8 bases from V and 0 bases from J, with 17 bases between. The length of the CDR3 is 15 residues. Germline V lookup: CDR1 SNHLY, CDR2 FYNNEI. The CDR3 protein is CASGRGGSSSYEQYV. Here the CDR3 DNA reads TGTGCCAGCGGGAGGGGGGGCTCGAGCTCCTACGAGCAGTACGTC.

The chain recombines TRBV11-2 with TRBJ2-1, with no clear D. The V gene's germline CDR1 is SGHAT and CDR2 FQNNGV. Trimming took off 5 bases at V and 3 bases at J, with 17 bases between the two ends. The CDR3 contains 16 residues. The CDR3 nucleotides are TGTGCCAGCAGCCGCAGAACGACGGTACTCTACAATGAGCAGTTCTTC. Its translation: CASSRRTTVLYNEQFF. The variable domain in full, with the rest retrieved from reference TRBV11-2 and TRBJ2-1, is EAGVAQSPRYKIIEKRQSVAFWCNPISGHATLYWYQQILGQGPKLLIQFQNNGVVDDSQLPKDRFSAERLKGVDSTLKIQPAKLEDSAVYLCASSRRTTVLYNEQFFGPGTRLTVL.

J is TRBJ2-2 and V is TRBV6-5, with TRBD2 matching over 13 bases. Germline assignment: CDR1 MNHEY and CDR2 SVGAGI. CDR3 length: 15 amino acids. The V gene end was trimmed by 7 bases and the J gene end by 8 bases; junction bases not matched to a gene: 7. CDR3 in amino acids: CASKGTSGAVGELFF. In nucleotides, the CDR3 is TGTGCCAGCAAGGGGACTAGCGGGGCAGTAGGGGAGCTGTTTTTT.

The chain carries TRBV12-3 or TRBV12-4 and TRBJ2-2; TRBD1 matches at 10 bases. The CDR3 is 13 residues long. The trim removed 11 bases at V and 1 base at J, leaving 1 base unmatched. CDR3 amino acids: CAGDRGNTGELFF. The CDR3 coding sequence is TGTGCCGGGGACAGGGGGAACACCGGGGAGCTGTTTTTT.